This TCR beta chain was identified in a study of Ad26.COV2.S vaccination and SARS-CoV-2 variants. Points from the study as a whole: Considerable breadth of spike-specific CD8+ and CD4+ T cell responses has reportedly been documented following vaccination. Placebo recipients and vaccine recipients were similar in non-spike TCR breadth. It was vaccine recipients, not placebo recipients, who had the higher spike-specific TCR breadth. From the TCR breadth and depth analyses, total T cell responses may have been underestimated.

The assay was immunoSEQ multiplex PCR, and TCRdb's table has in-frame clones only and misses some. The sample records more than 150,000 clones, around nine tenths being singletons. Trimming left V 3 bases short and J 0 bases short, with 7 bases between. Germline V CDR1 and CDR2: DFQATT, SNEGSKA (reference sequence). CDR3 length equals 13 residues. Of note for this clone: The antigen remains unidentified.

The chain uses TRBV20-1 and TRBJ2-3, with no clear D. The TCR originated in a human donor who had recovered from COVID-19. The source was peripheral blood, collected after recovery from COVID-19. CDR3: CSASSSSTDTQYF. The CDR3 coding sequence is TGCAGTGCTAGTTCATCTAGCACAGATACGCAGTATTTT.